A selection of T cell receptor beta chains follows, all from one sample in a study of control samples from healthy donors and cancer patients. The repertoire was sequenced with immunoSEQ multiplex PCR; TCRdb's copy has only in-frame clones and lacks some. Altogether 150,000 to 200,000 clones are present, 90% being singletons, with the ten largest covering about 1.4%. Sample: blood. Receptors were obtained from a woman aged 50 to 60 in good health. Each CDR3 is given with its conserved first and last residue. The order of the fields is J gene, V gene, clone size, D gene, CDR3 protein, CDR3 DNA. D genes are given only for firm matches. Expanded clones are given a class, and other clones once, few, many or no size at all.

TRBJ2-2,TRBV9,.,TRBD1,CASSVGPGTGHIKAGELFF,TGTGCCAGCAGCGTTGGCCCTGGGACAGGGCATATTAAGGCCGGGGAGCTGTTTTTT
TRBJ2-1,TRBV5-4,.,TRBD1,CASGGQATSSYNEQFF,TGTGCCAGCGGAGGACAGGCGACCAGCTCCTACAATGAGCAGTTCTTC
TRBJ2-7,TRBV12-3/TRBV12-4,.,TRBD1,CASSLIRGHEQYF,TGTGCCAGCAGTTTAATCAGGGGGCACGAGCAGTACTTC
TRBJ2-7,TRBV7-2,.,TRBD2,CASSLTGTSSYEQYF,TGTGCCAGCAGCTTAACCGGGACTAGCTCCTACGAGCAGTACTTC
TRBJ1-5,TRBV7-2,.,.,CASSQIQGSEPQHF,TGTGCCAGCAGCCAGATACAGGGATCTGAGCCCCAGCATTTT
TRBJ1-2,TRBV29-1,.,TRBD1,CSVEAEGGTGLGGYTF,TGCAGCGTTGAAGCCGAAGGGGGGACAGGGTTAGGTGGCTACACCTTC
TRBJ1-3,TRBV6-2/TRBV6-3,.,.,CASSFGGSTFSGNTIYF,TGTGCCAGCAGTTTCGGTGGCAGCACCTTCTCTGGAAACACCATATATTTT
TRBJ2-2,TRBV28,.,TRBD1,CASRGQGARTGELFF,TGTGCCAGCAGGGGACAGGGGGCGCGTACCGGGGAGCTGTTTTTT
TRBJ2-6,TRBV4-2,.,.,CASSQVGEGSGANVLTF,TGTGCCAGCAGCCAAGTTGGGGAAGGCTCTGGGGCCAACGTCCTGACTTTC
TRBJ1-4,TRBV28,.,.,CASSLFHGQKLFF,TGTGCCAGCAGTTTATTTCACGGGCAAAAACTGTTTTTT
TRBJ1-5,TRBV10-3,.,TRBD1,CATRQGNQPQHF,TGTGCCACGAGACAGGGTAATCAGCCCCAGCATTTT
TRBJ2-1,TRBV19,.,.,CASSRNGDNEQFF,TGTGCCAGTAGTAGAAACGGCGACAATGAGCAGTTCTTC
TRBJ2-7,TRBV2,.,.,CASRGRAQGGGEQYF,TGTGCCAGCAGGGGCCGGGCTCAGGGGGGAGGCGAGCAGTACTTC
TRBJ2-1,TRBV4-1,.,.,CASSQELWVQRIYNEQFF,TGCGCCAGCAGCCAAGAGTTGTGGGTCCAGCGGATCTACAATGAGCAGTTCTTC
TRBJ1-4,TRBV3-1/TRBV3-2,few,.,CASSQRRGKLFF,TGTGCCAGCAGCCAGCGTAGAGGAAAACTGTTTTTT
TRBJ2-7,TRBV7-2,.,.,CASSLTYEQYF,TGTGCCAGCAGCTTAACCTACGAGCAGTACTTC
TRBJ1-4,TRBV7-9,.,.,CASSVGGREGKLFF,TGTGCCAGCAGCGTGGGGGGCAGGGAGGGAAAACTGTTTTTT
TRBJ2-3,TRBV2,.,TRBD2,CASNAGGRSDTQYF,TGTGCCAGCAATGCGGGAGGGCGATCAGATACGCAGTATTTT
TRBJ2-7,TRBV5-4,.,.,CASSLGQGGLLYEQYF,TGTGCCAGCAGCTTAGGTCAGGGGGGGCTTCTATACGAGCAGTACTTC
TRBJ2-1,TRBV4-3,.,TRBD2,CASSQDGGSYNEQFF,TGCGCCAGCAGCCAAGACGGCGGGAGTTACAATGAGCAGTTCTTC
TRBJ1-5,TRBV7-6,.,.,CASSLFLRTVSNQPQHF,TGTGCCAGCAGCTTATTCCTTAGGACGGTTAGCAATCAGCCCCAGCATTTT
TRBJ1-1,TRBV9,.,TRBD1,CASSVTGANTEAFF,TGTGCCAGCAGCGTGACAGGGGCGAACACTGAAGCTTTCTTT
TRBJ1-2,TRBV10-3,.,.,CAISAPGHSYGYTF,TGTGCCATCAGTGCCCCGGGACACTCCTATGGCTACACCTTC
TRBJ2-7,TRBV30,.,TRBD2,CAWRRTSGAYEQYF,TGTGCCTGGAGGCGGACTAGCGGGGCCTACGAGCAGTACTTC
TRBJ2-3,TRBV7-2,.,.,CASSLEGITDTQYF,TGTGCCAGCAGCTTAGAGGGGATCACAGATACGCAGTATTTT
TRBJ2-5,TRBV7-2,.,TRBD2,CASSLQREVGETQYF,TGTGCCAGCAGCTTACAGCGGGAGGTTGGGGAGACCCAGTACTTC
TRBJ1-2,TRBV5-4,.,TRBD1,CASSGGQGVFYGYTF,TGTGCCAGCAGCGGAGGACAGGGGGTTTTCTATGGCTACACCTTC
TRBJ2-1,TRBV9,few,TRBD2,CASSVAVLAKYNEQFF,TGTGCCAGCAGCGTAGCCGTACTAGCGAAATACAATGAGCAGTTCTTC
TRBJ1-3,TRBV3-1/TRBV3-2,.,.,CASSQGGPGNTIYF,TGTGCCAGCAGCCAAGGGGGGCCAGGAAACACCATATATTTT
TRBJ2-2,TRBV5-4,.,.,CASSVLAGELFF,TGTGCCAGCAGCGTATTAGCCGGGGAGCTGTTTTTT
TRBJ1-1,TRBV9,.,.,CASSLRLGGEAFF,TGTGCCAGCAGCCTGCGGTTGGGAGGTGAAGCTTTCTTT
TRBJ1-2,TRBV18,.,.,CASSPKTGYGYTF,TGTGCCAGCTCACCGAAGACGGGCTATGGCTACACCTTC
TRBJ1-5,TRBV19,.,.,CASSSFVPSTYSNQPQHF,TGTGCCAGTAGTTCGTTTGTTCCGTCGACATATAGCAATCAGCCCCAGCATTTT
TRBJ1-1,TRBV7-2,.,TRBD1,CASSLNRGDTEAFF,TGTGCCAGCAGCTTAAACAGGGGAGACACTGAAGCTTTCTTT
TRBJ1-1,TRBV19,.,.,CASSRGGMSTEAFF,TGTGCCAGTAGTCGAGGGGGAATGTCCACTGAAGCTTTCTTT
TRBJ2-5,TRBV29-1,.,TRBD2,CSVGPGGKETQYF,TGCAGCGTTGGTCCGGGGGGAAAAGAGACCCAGTACTTC
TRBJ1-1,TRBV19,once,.,CASSIRGTEAFF,TGTGCCAGTAGTATCAGGGGAACTGAAGCTTTCTTT
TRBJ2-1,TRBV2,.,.,CASRIYNEQFF,TGTGCCAGCAGAATCTACAATGAGCAGTTCTTC
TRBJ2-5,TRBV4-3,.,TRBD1,CASSQSQTGGETQYF,TGCGCCAGCAGCCAATCCCAGACAGGGGGCGAGACCCAGTACTTC
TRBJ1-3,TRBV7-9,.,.,CASSLNAGQDTIYF,TGTGCCAGCAGCTTAAACGCCGGGCAGGACACCATATATTTT